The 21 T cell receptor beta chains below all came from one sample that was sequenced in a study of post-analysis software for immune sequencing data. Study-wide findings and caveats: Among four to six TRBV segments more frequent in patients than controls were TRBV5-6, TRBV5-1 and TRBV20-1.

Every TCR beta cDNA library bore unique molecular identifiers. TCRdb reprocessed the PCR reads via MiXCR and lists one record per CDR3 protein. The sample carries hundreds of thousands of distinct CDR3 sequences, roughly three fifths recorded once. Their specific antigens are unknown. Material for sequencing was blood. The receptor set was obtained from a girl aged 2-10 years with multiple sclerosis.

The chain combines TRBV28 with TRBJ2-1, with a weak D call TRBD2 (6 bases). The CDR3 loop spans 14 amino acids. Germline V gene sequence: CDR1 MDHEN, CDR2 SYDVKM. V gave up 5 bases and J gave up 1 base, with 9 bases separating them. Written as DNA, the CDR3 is TGTGCCAGCAGTACAGCGGGTTCCTACAATGAGCAGTTCTTC. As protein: CASSTAGSYNEQFF. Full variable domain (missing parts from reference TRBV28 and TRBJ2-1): DVKVTQSSRYLVKRTGEKVFLECVQDMDHENMFWYRQDPGLGLRLIYFSYDVKMKEKGDIPEGYSVSREKKERFSLILESASTNQTSMYLCASSTAGSYNEQFFGPGTRLTVL.

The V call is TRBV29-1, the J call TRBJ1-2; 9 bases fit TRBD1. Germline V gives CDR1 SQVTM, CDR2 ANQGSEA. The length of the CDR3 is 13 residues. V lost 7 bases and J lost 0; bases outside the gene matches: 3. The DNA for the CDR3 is TGCAGCGCCGGGGACAGGGCTAACTATGGCTACACCTTC. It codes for CSAGDRANYGYTF. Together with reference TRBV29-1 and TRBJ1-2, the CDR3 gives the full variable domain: SAVISQKPSRDICQRGTSLTIQCQVDSQVTMMFWYRQQPGQSLTLIATANQGSEATYESGFVIDKFPISRPNLTFSTLTVSNMSPEDSSIYLCSAGDRANYGYTFGSGTRLTVV.

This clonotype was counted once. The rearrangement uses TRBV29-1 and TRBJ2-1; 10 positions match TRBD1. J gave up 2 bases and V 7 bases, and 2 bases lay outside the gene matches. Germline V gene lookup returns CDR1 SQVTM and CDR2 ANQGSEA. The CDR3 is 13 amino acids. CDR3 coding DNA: TGCAGCGGTGGGACAGGGGCCTACAATGAGCAGTTCTTC. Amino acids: CSGGTGAYNEQFF.

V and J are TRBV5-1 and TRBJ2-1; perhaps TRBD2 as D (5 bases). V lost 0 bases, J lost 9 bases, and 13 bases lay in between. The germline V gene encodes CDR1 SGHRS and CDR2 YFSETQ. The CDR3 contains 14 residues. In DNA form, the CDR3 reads TGCGCCAGCAGCTTGGCAGCTAGCAAGGGTGAGCAGTTCTTC. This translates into CASSLAASKGEQFF.

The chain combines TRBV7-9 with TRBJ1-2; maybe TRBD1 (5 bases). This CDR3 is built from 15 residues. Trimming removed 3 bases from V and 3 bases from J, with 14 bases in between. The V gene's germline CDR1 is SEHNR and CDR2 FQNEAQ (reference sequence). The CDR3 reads CASSFGGGIDYGYTF. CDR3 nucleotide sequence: TGTGCCAGCAGCTTTGGCGGGGGTATCGACTATGGCTACACCTTC.

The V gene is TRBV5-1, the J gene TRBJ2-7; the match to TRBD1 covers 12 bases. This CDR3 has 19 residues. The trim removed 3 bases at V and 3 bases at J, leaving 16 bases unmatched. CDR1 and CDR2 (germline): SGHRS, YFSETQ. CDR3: CASSSLPGTGGAEDYEQYF. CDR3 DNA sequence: TGCGCCAGCAGCTCCCTCCCCGGGACAGGGGGCGCAGAGGACTACGAGCAGTACTTC.

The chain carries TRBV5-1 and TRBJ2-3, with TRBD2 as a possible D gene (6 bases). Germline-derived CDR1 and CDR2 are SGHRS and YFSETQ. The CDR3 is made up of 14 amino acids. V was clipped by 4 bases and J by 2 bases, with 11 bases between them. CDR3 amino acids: CASSGGELTDTQYF. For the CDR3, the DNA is TGCGCCAGCAGCGGCGGGGAGCTCACAGATACGCAGTATTTT.

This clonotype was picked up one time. CDR3: CASSIGEGGNTIYF. In DNA form, the CDR3 reads TGCGCCAGCAGCATCGGGGAAGGTGGAAACACCATATATTTT. The rearrangement uses TRBV5-1 and TRBJ1-3; D is ambiguous. The CDR3 contains 14 residues. V gave up 4 bases and J gave up 3 bases, with 11 bases separating them. CDR1 and CDR2 (germline): SGHRS, YFSETQ.

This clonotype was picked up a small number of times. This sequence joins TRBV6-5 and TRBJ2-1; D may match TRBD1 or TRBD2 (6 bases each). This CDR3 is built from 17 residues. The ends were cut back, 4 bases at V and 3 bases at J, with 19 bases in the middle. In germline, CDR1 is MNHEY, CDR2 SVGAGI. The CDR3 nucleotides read TGTGCCAGCAGTTCCCAAGGGGGGCTAGCATTCTACAATGAGCAGTTCTTC. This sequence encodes CASSSQGGLAFYNEQFF.

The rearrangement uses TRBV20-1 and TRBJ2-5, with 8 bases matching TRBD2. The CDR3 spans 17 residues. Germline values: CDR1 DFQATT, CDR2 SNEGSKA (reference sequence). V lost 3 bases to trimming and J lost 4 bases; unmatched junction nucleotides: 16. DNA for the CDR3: TGCAGTGCTAGTTATCCGGGACTAGTGTATGTGTTAGAGACCCAGTACTTC. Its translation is CSASYPGLVYVLETQYF.

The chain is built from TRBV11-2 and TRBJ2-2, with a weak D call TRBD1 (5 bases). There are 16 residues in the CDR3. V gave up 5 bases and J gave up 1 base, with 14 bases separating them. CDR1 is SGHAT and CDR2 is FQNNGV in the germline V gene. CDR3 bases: TGTGCCAGCAGCCAACAGGCGGCAGGGAACACCGGGGAGCTGTTTTTT. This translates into CASSQQAAGNTGELFF.

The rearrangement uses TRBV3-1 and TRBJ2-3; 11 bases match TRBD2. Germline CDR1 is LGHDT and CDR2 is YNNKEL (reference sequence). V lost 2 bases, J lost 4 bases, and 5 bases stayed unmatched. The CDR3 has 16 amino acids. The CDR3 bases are TGTGCCAGCAGCCAACTCGCTAGCGGGAGGTCAGATACGCAGTATTTT. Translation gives CASSQLASGRSDTQYF.

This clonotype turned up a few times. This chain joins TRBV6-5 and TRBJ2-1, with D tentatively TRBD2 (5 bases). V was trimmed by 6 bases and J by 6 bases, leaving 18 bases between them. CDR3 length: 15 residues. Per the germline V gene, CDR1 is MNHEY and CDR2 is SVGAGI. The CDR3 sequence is CASSSDMVAGNEQFF. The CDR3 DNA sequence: TGTGCCAGCAGCAGCGACATGGTGGCGGGCAATGAGCAGTTCTTC.

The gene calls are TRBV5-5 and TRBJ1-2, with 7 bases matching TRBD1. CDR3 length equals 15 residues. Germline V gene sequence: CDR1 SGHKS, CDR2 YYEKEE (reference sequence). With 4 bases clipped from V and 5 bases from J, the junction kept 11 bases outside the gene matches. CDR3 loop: CASSPDRDSIYGYTF. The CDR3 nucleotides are TGTGCCAGCAGCCCCGACCGGGACAGTATATATGGCTACACCTTC.

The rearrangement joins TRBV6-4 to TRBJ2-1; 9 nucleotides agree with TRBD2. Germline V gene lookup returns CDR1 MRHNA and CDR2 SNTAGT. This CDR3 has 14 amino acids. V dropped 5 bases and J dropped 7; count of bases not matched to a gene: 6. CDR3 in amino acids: CASSRGGAGNEQFF. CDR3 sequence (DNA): TGTGCCAGCAGTCGCGGGGGGGCCGGTAATGAGCAGTTCTTC.

CDR3 region: CASSLDGARNSPLHF. Here the CDR3 DNA reads TGTGCCAGCAGCCTCGATGGGGCACGAAATTCACCCCTCCACTTT. V gene TRBV7-3 combines with J gene TRBJ1-6, with a possible D match to TRBD1 (5 bases). Looked up from germline, CDR1 is SGHTA and CDR2 is FQGTGA. V was pared by 5 bases and J by 7 bases, with 15 bases between. This CDR3 region has 15 residues.

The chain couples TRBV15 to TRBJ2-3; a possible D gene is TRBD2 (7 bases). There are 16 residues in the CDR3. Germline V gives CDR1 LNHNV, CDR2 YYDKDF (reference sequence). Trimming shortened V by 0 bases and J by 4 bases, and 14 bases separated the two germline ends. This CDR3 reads CATSRDGGAPADTQYF. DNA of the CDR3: TGTGCCACCAGCAGAGATGGGGGGGCGCCGGCAGATACGCAGTATTTT.

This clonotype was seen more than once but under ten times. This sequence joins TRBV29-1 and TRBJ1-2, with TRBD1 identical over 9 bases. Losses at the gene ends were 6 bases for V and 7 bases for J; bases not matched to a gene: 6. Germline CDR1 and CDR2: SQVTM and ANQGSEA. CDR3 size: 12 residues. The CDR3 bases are TGCAGCGTCACCGGGACAGGGTTTGGCTACACCTTC. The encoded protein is CSVTGTGFGYTF.

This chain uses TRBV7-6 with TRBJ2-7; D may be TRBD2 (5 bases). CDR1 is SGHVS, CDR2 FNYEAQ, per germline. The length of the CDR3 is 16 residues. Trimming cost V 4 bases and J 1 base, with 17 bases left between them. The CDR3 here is CASSSVSGRRSYEQYF. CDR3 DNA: TGTGCCAGCAGCTCCGTTTCAGGCAGGAGGTCCTACGAGCAGTACTTC.

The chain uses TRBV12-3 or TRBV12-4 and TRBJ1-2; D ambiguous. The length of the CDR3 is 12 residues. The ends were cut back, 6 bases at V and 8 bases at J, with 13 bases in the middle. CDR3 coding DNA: TGTGCCAGCAGGCACGGAGCTTGGGGCTACACCTTC. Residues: CASRHGAWGYTF.

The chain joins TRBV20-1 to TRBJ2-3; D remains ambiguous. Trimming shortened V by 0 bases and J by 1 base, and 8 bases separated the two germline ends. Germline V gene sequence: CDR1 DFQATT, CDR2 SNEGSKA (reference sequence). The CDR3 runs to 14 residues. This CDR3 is CSARDSRGTDTQYF. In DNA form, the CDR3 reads TGCAGTGCTAGAGACAGTCGGGGCACAGATACGCAGTATTTT.